A single T cell receptor (beta chain) is shown here with its context. This entry is derived from a study of blood T cell repertoires in COVID-19. Overall study context: Collection of acute and convalescent COVID-19 samples took place in the United States, Italy and Spain.

Per the study methods: The authors estimated nucleated cell counts from reference gene primer amplification. Clones were sequenced by immunoSEQ multiplex PCR, and TCRdb holds only the in-frame ones, with some missing. That table is the source of V, J and clone size, and D and trimming were worked out from the DNA. The table lists over 150,000 clones, about 88% of them singletons. Germline CDR1 reads SGHVS; CDR2 reads FQNEAQ. V shed 2 bases and J shed 4 bases, with 14 bases lying between them. The CDR3 sequence is 15 residues long. The TCR sequence derives from a man aged 50 to 59 who had recovered from COVID-19. The rearrangement links TRBV7-8 to TRBJ1-1, with a weak D call TRBD1 (6 bases). The specimen sequenced was peripheral blood. The chain's CDR3 is CASSLRGGMGTEAFF. The CDR3 bases are TGTGCCAGCAGCTTACGAGGGGGAATGGGCACTGAAGCTTTCTTT. Full variable domain (outside the CDR3, taken from reference TRBV7-8 and TRBJ1-1): GAGVSQSPRYKVAKRGQDVALRCDPISGHVSLFWYQQALGQGPEFLTYFQNEAQLDKSGLPSDRFFAERPEGSVSTLKIQRTQQEDSAVYLCASSLRGGMGTEAFFGQGTRLTVV.